This TCR beta chain was profiled in a study of control samples from healthy donors and cancer patients. Here immunoSEQ multiplex PCR was the method, and the copy in TCRdb shows in-frame clones only, minus some. The table has about 130,000 clones, around 94% seen once. The CDR3 sequence is 16 residues long. V lost 3 bases to trimming and J lost 4 bases; unmatched junction nucleotides: 4. In germline, CDR1 is LGHNA, CDR2 YNFKEQ. This TCR was recovered from a man between 60 and 70 years old with colorectal cancer. This chain connects TRBV4-2 to TRBJ2-2, with 11 nucleotides matching TRBD2. Specimen: PBMCs. The CDR3 reads CASSQIAGGFTGELFF. CDR3 nucleotides: TGTGCCAGCAGCCAGATAGCGGGGGGGTTCACCGGGGAGCTGTTTTTT.